This T cell receptor (beta chain) was identified during a study of technical replicates of blood from a few donors. V lost 5 bases, J lost 7 bases, and 8 bases stayed unmatched. The length of the CDR3 is 15 residues. Germline V gene data show CDR1 as SEHNR and CDR2 as FQNEAQ (reference sequence). Measured with immunoSEQ multiplex PCR; TCRdb has only the in-frame clones, and not every one. The sample has tens of thousands of clones; about 95% are singletons. This clonotype was sampled from a human donor in good health. The chain has TRBV7-9 and TRBJ1-4; 9 bases map to TRBD1. Sequences were obtained from T cells isolated from PBMCs. DNA for the CDR3: TGTGCCAGCAGCCTGGGACAGGGAGAAGGTGAAAAACTGTTTTTT. This translates into CASSLGQGEGEKLFF.